This TCR beta chain was recorded in a study of metastatic and nonmetastatic thyroid tumors (dated by TCRdb to about 2020). Turning to the overall study: The researchers compared repertoires between peripheral blood samples and tumor or nodule tissue samples from patients with malignant or benign thyroid disease. Here is what the overall study found, with its caveats: TCR beta diversity was reported as significantly higher in malignant tumors than in benign nodules, in both blood and tumor samples.

None of the patients had been given any treatment before thyroid surgery. Patient clinical samples collected from about 2011 to 2018 were retrospectively analysed using T-cell receptor beta sequencing. Libraries were constructed by PCR. Sequencing took place on an Illumina HiSeq 4000. High-throughput sequencing was used to profile the CDR3 region of the TCR beta-chain in every patient. In the original analysis: Drawing on CDR3 differences between clinicopathological groups, the researchers built a classifier meant to tell apart patients with distant-metastatic papillary thyroid cancer. The Shannon index was used to assess repertoire diversity, and the Morisita-Horn index was used to assess tumor-blood repertoire similarity. TCRdb applied fastp at Q25 and MiXCR to the public reads, then kept only in-frame beta chains. What appears here as the V and J calls and clone size reflects TCRdb's work, not the paper's. The sample includes approximately 40,000 clones, with around 10% observed a single time. The ten largest clones take up under 25% of the sample.

The junction carries 11 bases between V and J, which are trimmed by 3 bases and 5 bases respectively. Looking up the germline V gene yields CDR1 SGHRS and CDR2 YFSETQ. The CDR3 runs 13 amino acids, cysteine and phenylalanine included. The read is trimmed to its CDR3 DNA, 39 bases read in frame from base 1. This clone showed up many times. What antigen it recognizes has not been identified. Base qualities were left out, and no much larger clone turns up one base away. This receptor was obtained from a female donor with papillary thyroid cancer or a benign thyroid nodule (not recorded which). Some clones in this sample may be carry-over from other donors' samples. Sequenced input: blood. The sequence joins TRBV5-1 to TRBJ1-2; perhaps TRBD1 is the D gene, with 5 bases matching. The nucleotide sequence reads as follows: TGCGCCAGCAGCTGGGGGACGCGATATGGCTACACCTTC. This codes for CASSWGTRYGYTF.